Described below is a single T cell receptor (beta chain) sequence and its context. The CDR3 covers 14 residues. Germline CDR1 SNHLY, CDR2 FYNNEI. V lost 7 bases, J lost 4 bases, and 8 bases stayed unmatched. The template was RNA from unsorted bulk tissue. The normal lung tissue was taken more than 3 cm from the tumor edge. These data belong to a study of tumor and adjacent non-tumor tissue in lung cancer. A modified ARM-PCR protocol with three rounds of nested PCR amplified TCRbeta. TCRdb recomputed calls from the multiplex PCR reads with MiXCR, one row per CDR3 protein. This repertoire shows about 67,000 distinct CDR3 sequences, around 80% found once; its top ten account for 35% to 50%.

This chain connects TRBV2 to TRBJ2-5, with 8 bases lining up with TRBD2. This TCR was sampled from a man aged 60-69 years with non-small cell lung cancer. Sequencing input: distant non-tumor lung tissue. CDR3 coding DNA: TGTGCCAGCACGTCTAGCGGGTACCTAGAGACCCAGTACTTC. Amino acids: CASTSSGYLETQYF.